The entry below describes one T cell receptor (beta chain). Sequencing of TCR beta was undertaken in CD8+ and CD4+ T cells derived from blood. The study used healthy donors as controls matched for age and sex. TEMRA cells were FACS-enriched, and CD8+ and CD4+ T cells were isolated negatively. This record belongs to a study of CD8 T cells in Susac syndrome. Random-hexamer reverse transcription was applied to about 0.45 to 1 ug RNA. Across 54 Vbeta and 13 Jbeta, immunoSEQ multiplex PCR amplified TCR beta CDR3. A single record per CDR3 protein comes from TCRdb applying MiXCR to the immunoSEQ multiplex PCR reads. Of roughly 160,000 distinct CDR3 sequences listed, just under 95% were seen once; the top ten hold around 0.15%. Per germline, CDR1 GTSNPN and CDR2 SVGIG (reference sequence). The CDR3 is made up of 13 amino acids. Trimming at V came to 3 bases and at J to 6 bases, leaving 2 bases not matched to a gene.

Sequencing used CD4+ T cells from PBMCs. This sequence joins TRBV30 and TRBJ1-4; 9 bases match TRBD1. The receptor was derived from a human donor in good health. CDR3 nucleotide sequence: TGTGCCTGGAGGGACAGGGGTTATGAAAAACTGTTTTTT. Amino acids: CAWRDRGYEKLFF. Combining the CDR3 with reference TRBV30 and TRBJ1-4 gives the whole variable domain SQTIHQWPATLVQPVGSPLSLECTVEGTSNPNLYWYRQAAGRGLQLLFYSVGIGQISSEVPQNLSASRPQDRQFILSSKKLLLSDSGFYLCAWRDRGYEKLFFGSGTQLSVL.